The clone carrying this T cell receptor (beta chain) showed up just a few times. This specimen belongs to a study of identical twins. V lost 0 bases and J 5 bases, leaving 11 bases between the germline ends. The CDR3 runs to 14 residues. CDR1 is LGHDT and CDR2 is YNNKEL in the germline V gene (reference sequence). TCRdb re-analysed the 5' RACE reads in MiXCR, keeping a single row per CDR3 protein. Of fewer than 250,000 distinct CDR3 sequences listed, roughly 15% are singletons. The same sample was also used in a study of T cells expressing NK-cell markers.

The specimen was CD8+ T cells sorted from blood. The sequence derives from a woman between 18 and 30 years old in good health. The rearrangement joins TRBV3-1 to TRBJ2-7; D might be TRBD2 (6 bases). The CDR3 DNA follows: TGTGCCAGCAGCCAAGAGCCGGGAGTCGACGAGCAGTACTTC. The encoded protein is CASSQEPGVDEQYF.